This T cell receptor (beta chain) was documented in a study of cytomegalovirus exposure and HLA in healthy donors. The germline gives CDR1 SNHLY, CDR2 FYNNEI. The CDR3 contains 14 residues. Unmatched junction bases numbered 4, after V lost 4 bases and J lost 5 bases. Use of 60 Vbeta and 13 Jbeta primers characterized the PCR. TCRdb keeps only in-frame clones here, not all; method: immunoSEQ multiplex PCR. The sample has 150,000 to 200,000 clones, just under 80% seen once; the top ten hold 6%. Specimen: PBMCs. V usage is TRBV2 and J usage is TRBJ2-2, with TRBD2 identical over 7 bases. The clonotype comes from a woman in her 30s in good health and CMV-seropositive. The CDR3: CASSVGSGTGELFF. The CDR3 coding sequence is TGTGCCAGCAGTGTTGGTAGCGGGACCGGGGAGCTGTTTTTT.